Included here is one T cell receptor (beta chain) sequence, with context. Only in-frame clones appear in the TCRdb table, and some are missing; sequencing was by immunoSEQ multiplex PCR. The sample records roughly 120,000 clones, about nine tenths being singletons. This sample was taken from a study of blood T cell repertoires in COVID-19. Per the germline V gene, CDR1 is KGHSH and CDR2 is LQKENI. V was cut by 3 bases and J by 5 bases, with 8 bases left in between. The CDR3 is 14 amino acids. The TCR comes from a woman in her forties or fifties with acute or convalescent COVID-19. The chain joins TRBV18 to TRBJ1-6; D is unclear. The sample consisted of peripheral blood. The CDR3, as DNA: TGTGCCAGCTCACCCGAGTTGGATAATTCACCCCTCCACTTT. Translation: CASSPELDNSPLHF.